The rows below give T cell receptor beta chains drawn from one sample of a study of shared clonotypes between healthy human individuals. Profiled with immunoSEQ multiplex PCR; TCRdb holds only in-frame clones, not every one. The table records hundreds of thousands of clones, about 95% of them present only once. The sample taken for sequencing was naive CD8+ T cells sorted from blood. These receptors were collected from a woman aged 25 to 39 in good health. Both conserved end residues are trimmed from each CDR3. The order of the fields is V gene, J gene, CDR3 protein.

V: TRBV28
J: TRBJ1-3
CDR3: ASSFRVTGNTIY

V: TRBV5-6
J: TRBJ2-7
CDR3: ASSTAGTGDYEQY

V: TRBV19
J: TRBJ2-7
CDR3: ASSYTGTGSDEQY

V: TRBV19
J: TRBJ2-2
CDR3: ASSLGLAGGTGELF

V: TRBV6-1
J: TRBJ2-4
CDR3: ASSELIRAGAKNIQY

V: TRBV14
J: TRBJ2-1
CDR3: ASSRLAINNEQF

V: TRBV30
J: TRBJ2-1
CDR3: AWGGGLADYNEQF

V: TRBV2
J: TRBJ1-2
CDR3: ASWEDRVLRGGYT

V: TRBV2
J: TRBJ2-7
CDR3: ASTPVGREIYEQY

V: TRBV27
J: TRBJ1-3
CDR3: ASSFRSGNTIY

V: TRBV2
J: TRBJ1-3
CDR3: ASSPGGAGNTIY

V: TRBV5-1
J: TRBJ2-1
CDR3: ASSFYYGGQDNEQF

V: TRBV27
J: TRBJ2-7
CDR3: AGSSGTPYEQY

V: TRBV7-9
J: TRBJ2-7
CDR3: ASAPGGYEQY

V: TRBV21-1
J: TRBJ1-1
CDR3: ASSKGGLEAF

V: TRBV28
J: TRBJ1-5
CDR3: ASRKDRVENQPQH